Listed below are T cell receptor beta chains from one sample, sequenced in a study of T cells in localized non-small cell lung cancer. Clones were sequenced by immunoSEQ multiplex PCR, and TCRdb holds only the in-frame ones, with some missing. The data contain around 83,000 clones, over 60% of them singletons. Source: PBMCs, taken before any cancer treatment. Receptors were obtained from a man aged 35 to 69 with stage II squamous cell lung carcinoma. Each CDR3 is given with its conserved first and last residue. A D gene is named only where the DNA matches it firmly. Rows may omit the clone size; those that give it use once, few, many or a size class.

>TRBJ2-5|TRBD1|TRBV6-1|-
TGTGCCAGCAGTGAAGCTTTGTCCGGGACAGGGGGCCGGGAGACCCAGTACTTC
CASSEALSGTGGRETQYF
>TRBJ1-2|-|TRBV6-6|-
TGTGCCAGCAGTTACGAGGGGGTAGGCTACACCTTC
CASSYEGVGYTF
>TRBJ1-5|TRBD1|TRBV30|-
TGTGCCTGCACAAGCACAGGGGGCGCGAATCAGCCCCAGCATTTT
CACTSTGGANQPQHF
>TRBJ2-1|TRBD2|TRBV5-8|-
TGTGGCAGCGGGGGGAATGAGCAGTTCTTC
CGSGGNEQFF
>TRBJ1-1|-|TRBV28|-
TGTGCCAGCAGTTCCCCGGGTCTTGAAGCTTTCTTT
CASSSPGLEAFF
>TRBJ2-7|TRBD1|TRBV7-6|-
TGTGCCAGCAGCCCGGCCGGGACAGGGGGCCACGAGCAGTACTTC
CASSPAGTGGHEQYF
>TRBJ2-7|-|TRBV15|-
TGTGCCACCAGCCTGGGCAGGGACGGATCCTACGAGCAGTACTTC
CATSLGRDGSYEQYF
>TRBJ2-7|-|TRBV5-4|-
TGTGCCAGCAGCTTGGACAACGGGGGTTGGATCGAGCAGTACTTC
CASSLDNGGWIEQYF
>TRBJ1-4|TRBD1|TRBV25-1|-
TGTGCCAGCAGTGACAGGGGGTTGAGTGAAAAACTGTTTTTT
CASSDRGLSEKLFF
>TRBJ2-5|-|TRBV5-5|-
TGTGCCAGCAGCTTGACAGCGACTCAAGAGACCCAGTACTTC
CASSLTATQETQYF
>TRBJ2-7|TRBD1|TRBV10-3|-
TGTGCCATCACCCTTGGACAGGGGGCCTCCGAGCAGTACTTC
CAITLGQGASEQYF
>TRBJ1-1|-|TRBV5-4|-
TGTGCCAGCAGCTGGGGTAAGGGGGTGAACACTGAAGCTTTCTTT
CASSWGKGVNTEAFF
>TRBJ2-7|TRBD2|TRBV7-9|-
TGTGCCAGCAGCTTAGATCAGCGGGGCTACGAGCAGTACTTC
CASSLDQRGYEQYF
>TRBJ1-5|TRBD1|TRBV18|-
TGTGCCAGCTCCCCAGGGGGACAGGGGGACAATCAGCCCCAGCATTTT
CASSPGGQGDNQPQHF
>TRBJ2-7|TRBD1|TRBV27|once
TGTGCCAGCAGTTTTCTGGACAGGATCGGCGAGCAGTACTTC
CASSFLDRIGEQYF
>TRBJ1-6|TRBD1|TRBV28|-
TGTGCCAGCGGGACAGCCCAAAGAGCACCCCTCCACTTT
CASGTAQRAPLHF
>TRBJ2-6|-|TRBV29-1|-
TGCAGCGTTTCGTTTCGAAGCATACAAAGTCGGGCCAACGTCCTGACTTTC
CSVSFRSIQSRANVLTF
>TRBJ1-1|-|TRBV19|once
TGTGCCAGTAGTATATCGCTGAACACTGAAGCTTTCTTT
CASSISLNTEAFF
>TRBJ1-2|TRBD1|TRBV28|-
TGTGCCAGCAGTTCCACCCAGGGGGCACGCTATGGCTACACCTTC
CASSSTQGARYGYTF
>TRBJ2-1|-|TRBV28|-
TGTGCCAGCAGTCACCACTCCTACAATGAGCAGTTCTTC
CASSHHSYNEQFF